This T cell receptor beta chain was found in a study of cytomegalovirus exposure and HLA in healthy donors. About the research overall: Researchers found that roughly 77% of 398 genotyped donors fell within the Caucasian-associated ancestry cluster.

This PCR relied on a set of 60 Vbeta primers and 13 Jbeta primers. The repertoire was sequenced with immunoSEQ multiplex PCR; TCRdb's copy has only in-frame clones and lacks some. The table for this sample gives approximately 110,000 clones. It was healthy bone marrow donors who served as donors. V lost 3 bases, J lost 10 bases, and 2 bases stayed unmatched. CDR1 and CDR2 (germline): DFQATT, SNEGSKA (reference sequence). CDR3 size: 11 residues. The J gene is TRBJ1-1, the V gene TRBV20-1; 10 positions match TRBD1. Sequences were obtained from PBMCs. This sequence was found in a man between 40 and 49 years old in good health and CMV-seronegative. Written as DNA, the CDR3 is TGCAGTGCTAGTTGGGACAGGGGAGCTTTCTTT. As protein: CSASWDRGAFF.